This TCR beta chain originates from a study of shared clonotypes between healthy human individuals. The CDR3 length is 15 residues. Germline loops: CDR1 MDHEN, CDR2 SYDVKM. Trimming left V 3 bases short and J 2 bases short, with 14 bases between. Clones were sequenced by immunoSEQ multiplex PCR, and TCRdb holds only the in-frame ones, with some missing. The repertoire has roughly 380,000 clones, 95% to 97% of them found once; the top ten carry 0.32%. HIV-negative, healthy adults without recent acute infections or vaccinations were the donors. Both CD45RO+ cells and CCR7-negative CD45RA+ TemRA cells were combined to make up CD8 memory.

V is TRBV28 and J is TRBJ2-7; the D gene could be TRBD1 or TRBD2 (5 bases each). The sample comprised memory CD8+ T cells sorted from blood. Documented subset: CD45RO+ cells pooled with CCR7-negative TemRA cells. The source is a man aged 25 to 40 in good health. The CDR3 protein is CASSFLGDPTYEQYF. DNA for the CDR3: TGTGCCAGCAGTTTTCTGGGGGACCCAACCTACGAGCAGTACTTC.